This T cell receptor beta chain was sequenced during a study of Tregs in tolerant kidney transplant recipients. The CDR3 sequence is 16 residues long. V was clipped by 2 bases and J by 5 bases; unmatched bases: 8. The germline CDR1 and CDR2 sequences are SGHAT and FQNNGV. Unstimulated Tregs (CD4+CD25+CD127-) and CD4+CD25- non-Tregs were sorted from PBMCs. The data were produced by immunoSEQ multiplex PCR, yet TCRdb's version contains in-frame clones alone and is incomplete. The sample yields 85,000 to 100,000 clones, 93% seen once. The sample here was CD4+ T cells from blood, taken before the transplant. The chain couples TRBV11-2 to TRBJ1-4; 7 nucleotides line up with TRBD1. The sequence derives from a human donor who received a combined kidney and bone marrow transplant. Here the CDR3 reads CASSLRLTGPNEKLFF. CDR3 nucleotides: TGTGCCAGCAGCTTAAGGCTGACAGGGCCGAATGAAAAACTGTTTTTT.